Shown below are 10 T cell receptor beta chains from a single sample sequenced in a study of response to subunit inactivated influenza vaccine. TCRdb re-derived calls from the RT-PCR reads in MiXCR, one entry per CDR3 protein. The repertoire has about 500,000 distinct CDR3 sequences, under 8.5% of them found once; the top ten carry approximately 14%. The starting material was PBMCs from blood, obtained roughly 24 months after vaccination. The receptor source for this set is a man between 50 and 69 years old who received an inactivated influenza vaccine.

CDR3 protein: CASSQDYKAYEQYF. CDR3 nucleotide sequence: TGCGCCAGCAGCCAAGACTACAAGGCCTACGAGCAGTACTTC. V is TRBV4-3 and J is TRBJ2-7; D remains unclear. V lost 0 bases and J 2 bases, leaving 8 bases between the germline ends. Germline CDR1 LGHNA, CDR2 YSLEER. CDR3 length: 14 amino acids.

This clonotype was counted only a few times. The chain has TRBV20-1 and TRBJ2-3; 10 nucleotides line up with TRBD2. There are 15 residues in the CDR3. J lost 0 bases, V lost 6 bases, and 6 bases had no gene match. The germline CDR1 and CDR2 sequences are DFQATT and SNEGSKA (reference sequence). The CDR3, as DNA: TGCAGTGCCCGAGGGACTAGCGTTAGCACAGATACGCAGTATTTT. The encoded protein is CSARGTSVSTDTQYF.

There are many counts of this clonotype. A much larger clone sits a single nucleotide away, making a read error possible. V is TRBV12-3 or TRBV12-4 and J is TRBJ1-1; D may be TRBD1 (6 bases). Trimming shortened V by 6 bases and J by 3 bases, and 11 bases separated the two germline ends. The CDR3 totals 13 residues. The CDR3 DNA is TGTGCCAGCAGCCAAGGACAGCACACTGAAGCTTTCTTT. It specifies CASSQGQHTEAFF.

The chain employs TRBV20-1 and TRBJ2-7; 8 bases agree with TRBD1. Losses at the gene ends were 6 bases for V and 3 bases for J; bases not matched to a gene: 10. CDR1 DFQATT and CDR2 SNEGSKA come from the germline V gene (reference sequence). The CDR3 loop spans 14 amino acids. The CDR3 DNA sequence: TGCAGTGCCTCCAGCCTAGGACAGGGCTACGAGCAGTACTTC. Amino acid sequence: CSASSLGQGYEQYF.

This clonotype was found many times. The CDR3 DNA is TGTGCCAGCAGCCCCTGGCTGGGGCGCTCACCCCTCCACTTT. It yields the protein CASSPWLGRSPLHF. The gene calls are TRBV7-9 and TRBJ1-6, with D possibly matching TRBD1 (5 bases). Germline values: CDR1 SEHNR, CDR2 FQNEAQ (reference sequence). Trimming left V 5 bases short and J 10 bases short, with 15 bases between. This CDR3 has 14 residues.

This clonotype was detected only a few times. The chain recombines TRBV2 with TRBJ2-5, with 7 positions matching TRBD2. The CDR3 totals 15 residues. Germline CDR1 reads SNHLY; CDR2 reads FYNNEI. V lost 2 bases to trimming and J lost 4 bases; unmatched junction nucleotides: 7. CDR3 amino acids: CASSERGRGGETQYF. The CDR3 region has the DNA TGTGCCAGCAGTGAAAGGGGCCGCGGGGGAGAGACCCAGTACTTC. Supplemented by reference TRBV2 and TRBJ2-5, the full variable domain reads EPEVTQTPSHQVTQMGQEVILRCVPISNHLYFYWYRQILGQKVEFLVSFYNNEISEKSEIFDDQFSVERPDGSNFTLKIRSTKLEDSAMYFCASSERGRGGETQYFGPGTRLLVL.

This clonotype was counted a few times. This chain connects TRBV3-1 to TRBJ2-7; 7 bases match TRBD2. The CDR3 has 14 residues. V shed 8 bases and J 0 bases; nucleotides not matched to a gene: 7. Looked up from germline, CDR1 is LGHDT and CDR2 is YNNKEL (reference sequence). The chain's CDR3 is CASRGEGFSYEQYF. CDR3 nucleotide sequence: TGTGCCAGCCGGGGGGAGGGCTTCTCCTACGAGCAGTACTTC.

J is TRBJ1-1 and V is TRBV4-1; 9 bases agree with TRBD1. After removal of 4 bases from V and 5 bases from J, the junction contained 8 bases not matched to a gene. CDR1 is MGHRA and CDR2 is YSYEKL in the germline V gene. This CDR3 is built from 15 residues. CDR3 loop: CASSPVRQGGTEAFF. The CDR3 DNA reads as TGCGCCAGCAGCCCAGTTAGACAGGGGGGGACTGAAGCTTTCTTT.

The chain couples TRBV11-2 to TRBJ2-3; maybe TRBD2 (6 bases). CDR3 length equals 16 residues. The germline CDR1 and CDR2 sequences are SGHAT and FQNNGV. V was cut by 2 bases and J by 7 bases, with 19 bases left in between. DNA of the CDR3: TGTGCCAGCAGCTTATTCGGGGGACTCCCGGGGAATACGCAGTATTTT. Amino acid sequence: CASSLFGGLPGNTQYF.

V gene TRBV6-2 or TRBV6-3 combines with J gene TRBJ2-1; either TRBD1 or TRBD2 may supply D (5 bases each). CDR1 MNHEY and CDR2 SVGEGT come from the germline V gene. The CDR3 is 16 amino acids. V lost 4 bases to trimming and J lost 3 bases, with 16 bases between them. CDR3 nucleotide sequence: TGTGCCAGCAGTTCCCCTCTAGGGACGGGCTACAATGAGCAGTTCTTC. Protein: CASSSPLGTGYNEQFF.